The T cell receptor (beta chain) under discussion was sequenced for a study of cytomegalovirus exposure and HLA in healthy donors. The PCR had 60 Vbeta and 13 Jbeta primers. Using immunoSEQ multiplex PCR, the repertoire was profiled, and TCRdb retains in-frame clones only, with some absent. This sample has 200,000 to 250,000 clones, with around 80% found just once. Donors sampled were nominally healthy, though unrecorded immune exposures were likely. Trimming took 3 bases from V and 3 from J; bases not matched to a gene: 8. This CDR3 is 15 amino acids long. CDR1 and CDR2 (germline): SEHNR, FQNEAQ (reference sequence). This clone was found a few times.

Sequencing was carried out using PBMCs. The rearrangement uses TRBV7-9 and TRBJ2-7; 7 bases align to TRBD2. The TCR sequence derives from a man aged 35-49 years in good health and CMV-seronegative. The CDR3 reads CASSFPPAGFYEQYF. CDR3 coding DNA: TGTGCCAGCAGCTTTCCTCCAGCGGGGTTCTACGAGCAGTACTTC.